The rows below give T cell receptor beta chains drawn from one sample of a study of high-grade serous ovarian cancer treatment subgroups. Assay: immunoSEQ multiplex PCR; the TCRdb copy retains only in-frame clones and omits some. The sample has some 970 clones; roughly 77% are singletons. Sequencing was carried out using tumor tissue. Receptor source: a human donor with high-grade serous ovarian cancer. Both conserved end residues are part of each CDR3. The order of the fields is V gene, J gene, D gene, clone size, CDR3 protein, CDR3 DNA. D genes are given only for firm matches. Size is stated for part of the rows, as once, few or many counts, or as a class when the clone is expanded.

v_gene: TRBV7-2
j_gene: TRBJ1-5
d_gene: -
abundance: -
CDR3aa: CASSLGIMGQPQHF
CDR3nt: TGTGCCAGCAGCTTAGGGATTATGGGTCAGCCCCAGCATTTT

v_gene: TRBV27
j_gene: TRBJ1-1
d_gene: -
abundance: few
CDR3aa: CASSLSQGREAFF
CDR3nt: TGTGCCAGCAGTTTATCTCAGGGACGTGAAGCTTTCTTT

v_gene: TRBV15
j_gene: TRBJ2-3
d_gene: TRBD1
abundance: -
CDR3aa: CATSRGTGTDTQYF
CDR3nt: TGTGCCACCAGCAGAGGGACAGGGACAGATACGCAGTATTTT

v_gene: TRBV7-9
j_gene: TRBJ1-2
d_gene: -
abundance: -
CDR3aa: CASSFTDTVDGYTF
CDR3nt: TGTGCCAGCAGCTTCACGGACACGGTAGATGGCTACACCTTC

v_gene: TRBV5-1
j_gene: TRBJ2-5
d_gene: TRBD2
abundance: -
CDR3aa: CASSLTAGGSTQYF
CDR3nt: TGCGCCAGCAGCTTGACGGCGGGGGGGTCGACCCAGTACTTC

v_gene: TRBV19
j_gene: TRBJ2-2
d_gene: -
abundance: -
CDR3aa: CASQRDGYTGELFF
CDR3nt: TGTGCCAGCCAACGGGACGGCTACACCGGGGAGCTGTTTTTT

v_gene: TRBV19
j_gene: TRBJ2-5
d_gene: -
abundance: -
CDR3aa: CASSLGLAHSQETQYF
CDR3nt: TGTGCCAGTAGTCTAGGGTTGGCTCATAGCCAAGAGACCCAGTACTTC

v_gene: TRBV7-2
j_gene: TRBJ2-1
d_gene: -
abundance: -
CDR3aa: CASSLKNLVQFF
CDR3nt: TGTGCCAGCAGCCTAAAGAATTTAGTGCAGTTCTTC

v_gene: TRBV7-9
j_gene: TRBJ1-3
d_gene: -
abundance: few
CDR3aa: CASDSPGNTIYF
CDR3nt: TGTGCCAGCGACAGTCCTGGAAACACCATATATTTT

v_gene: TRBV9
j_gene: TRBJ1-5
d_gene: -
abundance: -
CDR3aa: CASSVDGQGNQPQHF
CDR3nt: TGTGCCAGCAGCGTAGACGGGCAGGGCAATCAGCCCCAGCATTTT

v_gene: TRBV29-1
j_gene: TRBJ1-3
d_gene: -
abundance: -
CDR3aa: CSVVPGSGNTIYF
CDR3nt: TGCAGCGTAGTCCCCGGCTCTGGAAACACCATATATTTT

v_gene: TRBV6-6
j_gene: TRBJ2-7
d_gene: TRBD1
abundance: -
CDR3aa: CASGDRQGPTYEQYF
CDR3nt: TGTGCCAGCGGCGACCGACAGGGGCCTACCTACGAGCAGTACTTC

v_gene: TRBV6-4
j_gene: TRBJ2-2
d_gene: TRBD2
abundance: -
CDR3aa: CASSDSGTSAGELFF
CDR3nt: TGTGCCAGCAGTGACTCAGGGACTAGCGCCGGGGAGCTGTTTTTT

v_gene: TRBV27
j_gene: TRBJ2-7
d_gene: -
abundance: -
CDR3aa: CASSLKGGGLSYEQYF
CDR3nt: TGTGCCAGCAGTTTGAAAGGGGGGGGCCTCTCGTACGAGCAGTACTTC

v_gene: TRBV5-1
j_gene: TRBJ2-1
d_gene: TRBD2
abundance: -
CDR3aa: CASSSSGAYNEQFF
CDR3nt: TGCGCCAGCAGCTCTAGCGGGGCCTACAATGAGCAGTTCTTC

v_gene: TRBV7-2
j_gene: TRBJ2-5
d_gene: -
abundance: -
CDR3aa: CASSLFSGGAETQYF
CDR3nt: TGTGCCAGCAGCTTATTTAGCGGAGGGGCAGAGACCCAGTACTTC

v_gene: TRBV6-9
j_gene: TRBJ2-7
d_gene: -
abundance: -
CDR3aa: CASSYGGAGYEQYF
CDR3nt: TGTGCCAGCAGTTACGGGGGCGCGGGTTACGAGCAGTACTTC

v_gene: TRBV5-6
j_gene: TRBJ2-6
d_gene: TRBD1
abundance: -
CDR3aa: CASIQGGQGIYGANVLTF
CDR3nt: TGTGCCAGCATCCAAGGAGGACAGGGGATTTATGGGGCCAACGTCCTGACTTTC

v_gene: TRBV7-6
j_gene: TRBJ2-1
d_gene: -
abundance: -
CDR3aa: CASSSMREVGNEQFF
CDR3nt: TGTGCCAGCAGCTCCATGAGGGAGGTAGGCAATGAGCAGTTCTTC

v_gene: TRBV6-1
j_gene: TRBJ1-2
d_gene: TRBD1
abundance: -
CDR3aa: CASSHRDRSYGYTF
CDR3nt: TGTGCCAGCAGTCACCGGGACAGGAGCTATGGCTACACCTTC

v_gene: TRBV18
j_gene: TRBJ2-1
d_gene: -
abundance: -
CDR3aa: CASSPISRQNEQFF
CDR3nt: TGTGCCAGCTCCCCTATTTCCCGACAGAATGAGCAGTTCTTC

v_gene: TRBV6-5
j_gene: TRBJ2-4
d_gene: -
abundance: once
CDR3aa: CASKTRGTKNIQYF
CDR3nt: TGTGCCAGCAAGACTCGGGGCACCAAAAACATTCAGTACTTC

v_gene: TRBV10-3
j_gene: TRBJ2-3
d_gene: -
abundance: -
CDR3aa: CAISEPDSFGAYF
CDR3nt: TGTGCCATCAGTGAGCCGGACTCGTTCGGTGCGTATTTT

v_gene: TRBV23-1
j_gene: TRBJ2-1
d_gene: -
abundance: -
CDR3aa: CASSPEDRSSGTKVSDYNEQFF
CDR3nt: TGCGCCAGCAGTCCTGAAGACAGGTCCAGTGGCACTAAAGTCAGCGACTACAATGAGCAGTTCTTC

v_gene: TRBV7-8
j_gene: TRBJ2-1
d_gene: -
abundance: -
CDR3aa: CASSLAGSSYNEQFF
CDR3nt: TGTGCCAGCAGCTTAGCCGGGAGCTCCTACAATGAGCAGTTCTTC

v_gene: TRBV5-6
j_gene: TRBJ2-5
d_gene: TRBD1
abundance: -
CDR3aa: CASTPLGTGQKETQYF
CDR3nt: TGTGCCAGCACCCCCCTCGGGACAGGGCAAAAAGAGACCCAGTACTTC

v_gene: TRBV18
j_gene: TRBJ2-7
d_gene: -
abundance: large
CDR3aa: CASSPGGYEQYF
CDR3nt: TGTGCCAGCTCACCGGGGGGCTACGAGCAGTACTTC

v_gene: TRBV11-3
j_gene: TRBJ1-1
d_gene: -
abundance: -
CDR3aa: CASSAVTEAFF
CDR3nt: TGTGCCAGCAGCGCGGTGACCGAAGCTTTCTTT

v_gene: TRBV29-1
j_gene: TRBJ1-2
d_gene: TRBD1
abundance: few
CDR3aa: CSVGDSVNYGYTF
CDR3nt: TGCAGCGTGGGGGACAGCGTAAACTATGGCTACACCTTC

v_gene: TRBV9
j_gene: TRBJ1-5
d_gene: TRBD1
abundance: -
CDR3aa: CASSVTGEMGNQPQHF
CDR3nt: TGTGCCAGCAGCGTTACAGGGGAAATGGGCAATCAGCCCCAGCATTTT

v_gene: TRBV6-5
j_gene: TRBJ1-4
d_gene: -
abundance: -
CDR3aa: CASGGYNEKLFF
CDR3nt: TGTGCCAGCGGGGGGTATAATGAAAAACTGTTTTTT

v_gene: TRBV7-9
j_gene: TRBJ1-1
d_gene: -
abundance: -
CDR3aa: CASSLSSGATEAFF
CDR3nt: TGTGCCAGCAGCTTATCATCAGGGGCCACTGAAGCTTTCTTT

v_gene: TRBV6-5
j_gene: TRBJ2-7
d_gene: -
abundance: -
CDR3aa: CASSYGGGQKYEQYF
CDR3nt: TGTGCCAGCAGTTACGGAGGGGGGCAGAAGTACGAGCAGTACTTC

v_gene: TRBV5-4
j_gene: TRBJ2-5
d_gene: -
abundance: few
CDR3aa: CASSLGGGGRQETQYF
CDR3nt: TGTGCCAGCAGCCTGGGCGGCGGGGGCCGCCAAGAGACCCAGTACTTC

v_gene: TRBV4-3
j_gene: TRBJ1-2
d_gene: -
abundance: -
CDR3aa: CASSQEKGYGYTF
CDR3nt: TGCGCCAGCAGCCAAGAAAAGGGGTATGGCTACACCTTC

v_gene: TRBV4-2
j_gene: TRBJ1-2
d_gene: -
abundance: once
CDR3aa: CASSQDGRDGYTF
CDR3nt: TGTGCCAGCAGCCAAGATGGGAGGGATGGCTACACCTTC

v_gene: TRBV9
j_gene: TRBJ2-1
d_gene: -
abundance: -
CDR3aa: CASSVLADEQFF
CDR3nt: TGTGCCAGCAGCGTACTGGCGGATGAGCAGTTCTTC

v_gene: TRBV6-4
j_gene: TRBJ2-3
d_gene: TRBD1
abundance: once
CDR3aa: CASSEEGGSADTQYF
CDR3nt: TGTGCCAGCAGTGAAGAAGGGGGCAGCGCAGATACGCAGTATTTT

v_gene: TRBV10-3
j_gene: TRBJ1-5
d_gene: -
abundance: once
CDR3aa: CAISVRDVEGNQPQHF
CDR3nt: TGTGCCATCAGTGTCCGGGACGTGGAGGGCAATCAGCCCCAGCATTTT

v_gene: TRBV6-4
j_gene: TRBJ2-3
d_gene: -
abundance: -
CDR3aa: CASSGQGTDTQYF
CDR3nt: TGTGCCAGCAGTGGACAGGGCACAGATACGCAGTATTTT

v_gene: TRBV27
j_gene: TRBJ1-5
d_gene: -
abundance: -
CDR3aa: CASSLMGGSNQPQHF
CDR3nt: TGTGCCAGCAGTTTAATGGGGGGGAGCAATCAGCCCCAGCATTTT

v_gene: TRBV7-7
j_gene: TRBJ2-1
d_gene: -
abundance: -
CDR3aa: CASSLGPNNEQFF
CDR3nt: TGTGCCAGCAGCTTAGGACCGAACAATGAGCAGTTCTTC

v_gene: TRBV7-9
j_gene: TRBJ2-3
d_gene: -
abundance: -
CDR3aa: CASSGAGRRGHSTDTQYF
CDR3nt: TGTGCCAGCAGCGGAGCGGGCAGGAGGGGTCATAGCACAGATACGCAGTATTTT

v_gene: TRBV6-5
j_gene: TRBJ2-2
d_gene: -
abundance: -
CDR3aa: CASSSDWGGAGELFF
CDR3nt: TGTGCCAGCAGTTCAGATTGGGGCGGGGCCGGGGAGCTGTTTTTT

v_gene: TRBV19
j_gene: TRBJ2-6
d_gene: -
abundance: -
CDR3aa: CASSIGYRAGANVLTF
CDR3nt: TGTGCCAGTAGTATCGGCTACAGGGCTGGGGCCAACGTCCTGACTTTC

v_gene: TRBV7-9
j_gene: TRBJ2-7
d_gene: -
abundance: few
CDR3aa: CAGRGASSYEQYF
CDR3nt: TGTGCCGGGAGAGGGGCTAGCTCCTACGAGCAGTACTTC

v_gene: TRBV5-6
j_gene: TRBJ2-7
d_gene: TRBD2
abundance: -
CDR3aa: CASSLSGAYEQYF
CDR3nt: TGTGCCAGCAGCTTGAGCGGGGCCTACGAGCAGTACTTC